Following are 20 T cell receptor beta chains from one sample sequenced in a study of cytomegalovirus exposure and HLA in healthy donors. In the PCR, 60 Vbeta and 13 Jbeta primers were used. Libraries were prepared by immunoSEQ multiplex PCR; TCRdb keeps only in-frame clonotypes and omits some of them. The sample records 130,000 to 150,000 clones, over 65% being singletons. Sequenced input: PBMCs. These receptors all come from a middle-aged man in good health and CMV-seropositive.

In this sample, this clone turned up a few times. The chain is built from TRBV6-1 and TRBJ1-2; D ambiguous. CDR1 and CDR2 (germline): MNHNS, SASEGT. The germline V and J ends were trimmed by 2 bases and 8 bases, with 15 bases remaining between them. This CDR3 is 14 amino acids long. CDR3: CASSESHLTRGYTF. The CDR3 nucleotides read TGTGCCAGCAGTGAAAGTCATCTAACTAGGGGCTACACCTTC.

The sample holds a few counts of this clone. This chain connects TRBV7-9 to TRBJ2-7, with TRBD2 matching 9 bases. Germline lookup yields CDR1 SEHNR and CDR2 FQNEAQ (reference sequence). CDR3 length: 16 amino acids. The trim removed 1 base at V and 2 bases at J, leaving 6 bases unmatched. CDR3 in amino acids: CASSLEGSGRPYEQYF. The CDR3, as DNA: TGTGCCAGCAGCTTAGAGGGTAGCGGGAGACCCTACGAGCAGTACTTC.

This sequence joins TRBV25-1 and TRBJ1-3; 8 bases map to TRBD1. Germline CDR1 is MGHDK and CDR2 is SYGVNS. The CDR3 totals 15 residues. The J segment lost 0 bases and the V segment lost 8 bases, leaving 6 bases of the junction unmatched. The chain's CDR3 is CASQPGQDSGNTIYF. CDR3 bases: TGTGCCAGCCAACCGGGACAGGACTCTGGAAACACCATATATTTT.

In nucleotides, the CDR3 is TGTGCCAGCCAGCCCGGGTCAGCATACGAGCAGTACTTC. Residues: CASQPGSAYEQYF. The chain has TRBV6-1 and TRBJ2-5; no definite D call. The J call may be wrong; the DNA end is better matched by TRBJ2-7. The CDR3 length is 13 residues. The germline gives CDR1 MNHNS, CDR2 SASEGT.

This chain connects TRBV30 to TRBJ2-5; the match to TRBD2 covers 11 bases. The junction had 10 bases not matched to a gene; V was cut back by 2 bases and J by 5 bases. CDR3 size: 16 residues. Looked up from germline, CDR1 is GTSNPN and CDR2 is SVGIG (reference sequence). This CDR3 reads CAWSPRLAGRWETQYF. CDR3 nucleotides: TGTGCCTGGAGTCCCAGACTAGCGGGACGTTGGGAGACCCAGTACTTC.

The rearrangement uses TRBV11-2 and TRBJ2-7; the D gene is possibly TRBD1 (6 bases). The CDR3 length is 12 residues. Germline CDR1 SGHAT, CDR2 FQNNGV. CDR3: CANRAPDLEQYF. CDR3 in DNA: TGTGCTAACAGGGCCCCAGATTTAGAGCAGTACTTC. The full variable domain, with the rest looked up from reference TRBV11-2 and TRBJ2-7, is EAGVAQSPRYKIIEKRQSVAFWCNPISGHATLYWYQQILGQGPKLLIQFQNNGVVDDSQLPKDRFSAERLKGVDSTLKIQPAKLEDSAVYLCANRAPDLEQYFGPGTRLTVT.

This clone was seen a handful of times. The chain is built from TRBV18 and TRBJ1-3; D ambiguous. V was trimmed by 2 bases and J by 4 bases, leaving 6 bases between them. This CDR3 region has 13 residues. Germline values: CDR1 KGHSH, CDR2 LQKENI. As DNA, the CDR3 is TGTGCCAGCTCACCAGGGCAAGGAAACACCATATATTTT. Protein: CASSPGQGNTIYF.

The chain recombines TRBV5-5 with TRBJ1-2; a weak D match, TRBD1 (6 bases). Trimming removed 3 bases from V and 4 bases from J, with 19 bases in between. The CDR3 has 16 amino acids. Germline V gives CDR1 SGHKS, CDR2 YYEKEE (reference sequence). CDR3 sequence: CASSSLPGQGSYGYTF. In DNA, the CDR3 is TGTGCCAGCAGCTCCCTCCCGGGGCAGGGGAGCTATGGCTACACCTTC.

A word on this clone: Other nucleotide sequences in the sample specify the same CDR3. V usage is TRBV30 and J usage is TRBJ2-3, with D possibly being TRBD2 (6 bases). The CDR3 runs to 16 residues. CDR1 is GTSNPN and CDR2 is SVGIG in the germline V gene (reference sequence). Trimming pared 0 bases from V and 0 bases from J, leaving 13 bases between. CDR3 nucleotides: TGTGCCTGGAGTGTACTTAGCGGAACTAGCACAGATACGCAGTATTTT. Encoded protein: CAWSVLSGTSTDTQYF.

The chain carries TRBV7-2 and TRBJ1-2; no clear D. With 5 bases removed from V and 4 bases from J, the gap between germline ends came to 23 bases. Germline V gives CDR1 SGHTA, CDR2 FQGNSA. The CDR3 has 17 residues. This chain's CDR3 is CASSRDGRGAGSYGYTF. The CDR3 nucleotides are TGTGCCAGCAGCAGAGATGGGCGTGGTGCAGGAAGCTATGGCTACACCTTC. The entire variable domain, with the rest obtained from reference TRBV7-2 and TRBJ1-2, is as follows: GAGVSQSPSNKVTEKGKDVELRCDPISGHTALYWYRQSLGQGLEFLIYFQGNSAPDKSGLPSDRFSAERTGGSVSTLTIQRTQQEDSAVYLCASSRDGRGAGSYGYTFGSGTRLTVV.

The chain employs TRBV11-2 and TRBJ2-4; maybe TRBD2 (5 bases). The CDR3 extends over 15 amino acids. Trimming took off 0 bases at V and 11 bases at J, with 17 bases between the two ends. From germline, CDR1 is SGHAT and CDR2 FQNNGV. CDR3 in amino acids: CASSLDRIWESLQYF. The CDR3 region has the DNA TGTGCCAGCAGCTTAGACCGGATATGGGAGTCGCTTCAGTACTTC.

The chain couples TRBV7-9 to TRBJ2-7; possible D gene TRBD1, 6 bases. Deletions cut 2 bases from V and 4 bases from J, with 6 bases between. The CDR3 runs to 12 residues. Per germline, CDR1 SEHNR and CDR2 FQNEAQ (reference sequence). The CDR3 coding sequence is TGTGCCAGCAGCTTAACAGGGTACGAGCAGTACTTC. It codes for CASSLTGYEQYF.

V and J are TRBV19 and TRBJ1-1; D gene unclear. The germline CDR1 and CDR2 sequences are LNHDA and SQIVND (reference sequence). The CDR3 length is 14 residues. V lost 7 bases and J lost 1, with 13 bases in between. The CDR3 DNA reads TGTGCCAGTAAAACAACCCTTAAGAACACTGAAGCTTTCTTT. Its translation: CASKTTLKNTEAFF.

J is TRBJ2-3 and V is TRBV27; 8 positions agree with TRBD1. Per germline, CDR1 MNHEY and CDR2 SMNVEV (reference sequence). This CDR3 has 14 residues. Trimming took 7 bases from V and 3 from J; bases not matched to a gene: 6. The CDR3 region has the DNA TGTGCCAGCACCCGGACAGGGAAGACAGATACGCAGTATTTT. Its protein product is CASTRTGKTDTQYF.

The rearrangement uses TRBV5-1 and TRBJ1-1, with D perhaps matching TRBD1 (5 bases). Germline CDR1 SGHRS, CDR2 YFSETQ. This CDR3 has 13 amino acids. The V and J ends lost 0 bases and 5 bases respectively, with 8 bases between them. The CDR3 region has the DNA TGCGCCAGCAGCTTGGGGAGGGGAACTGAAGCTTTCTTT. It translates to CASSLGRGTEAFF. The full variable domain, with the rest looked up from reference TRBV5-1 and TRBJ1-1, is KAGVTQTPRYLIKTRGQQVTLSCSPISGHRSVSWYQQTPGQGLQFLFEYFSETQRNKGNFPGRFSGRQFSNSRSEMNVSTLELGDSALYLCASSLGRGTEAFFGQGTRLTVV.

A remark on this clone: A read error may account for a junction end that differs from germline. The chain links TRBV7-9 to TRBJ1-1; a weak D match, TRBD1 (5 bases). Germline loops: CDR1 SEHNR, CDR2 FQNEAQ (reference sequence). The CDR3 has 15 amino acids. The CDR3 bases are TGTTCCAGCAGCTTGATCCCAGGGCCTGACACTGAAGCTTTCTTT. Residues: CSSSLIPGPDTEAFF.

This clone was seen a few times. The CDR3 coding sequence is TGTGCCTGGAGTGTACTGAGCCGGAATCAGCCCCAGCATTTT. This codes for CAWSVLSRNQPQHF. The genes are TRBV30 and TRBJ1-5; unclear D gene. V was pared by 0 bases and J by 4 bases, with 10 bases between. Germline values: CDR1 GTSNPN, CDR2 SVGIG (reference sequence). This CDR3 region has 14 residues.

J is TRBJ2-6 and V is TRBV4-3, with 8 positions matching TRBD1. Trimming took 1 base from V and 3 from J; bases not matched to a gene: 8. The CDR3 length is 18 residues. Germline CDR1 is LGHNA and CDR2 is YSLEER. The CDR3 loop is CASSQGTGWVGGANVLTF. CDR3 in DNA: TGCGCCAGCAGCCAAGGGACAGGGTGGGTTGGTGGGGCCAACGTCCTGACTTTC.

The gene calls are TRBV9 and TRBJ1-3; 12 bases are shared with TRBD1. After removal of 2 bases from V and 4 bases from J, the junction contained 10 bases not matched to a gene. CDR3 length: 18 amino acids. The germline V gene encodes CDR1 SGDLS and CDR2 YYNGEE. The CDR3 loop is CASSVYPGTGGIGNTIYF. DNA of the CDR3: TGTGCCAGCAGCGTGTACCCCGGGACAGGGGGCATCGGAAACACCATATATTTT.

Concerning this clone: An end of the junction does not agree with germline; a read error may underlie this. Other DNA sequences within the sample encode an identical CDR3. The chain joins TRBV7-2 to TRBJ2-5; TRBD2 matches 11 bases. Per the germline V gene, CDR1 is SGHTA and CDR2 is FQGNSA. CDR3 length: 14 residues. For the CDR3, the DNA is TGTGCCAGCAGCCTAGCGGGAGGAGGGGAGACCCAGTACTTC. The encoded protein is CASSLAGGGETQYF. The whole variable domain, filled in from reference TRBV7-2 and TRBJ2-5, reads GAGVSQSPSNKVTEKGKDVELRCDPISGHTALYWYRQSLGQGLEFLIYFQGNSAPDKSGLPSDRFSAERTGGSVSTLTIQRTQQEDSAVYLCASSLAGGGETQYFGPGTRLLVL.